This is a list of T cell receptor beta chains from one sample in a study of blood T cells in healthy people across ages. From the 5' RACE reads, TCRdb called clonotypes with MiXCR, one entry per CDR3 protein. The top ten clones hold 51% of a sample with a few hundred thousand distinct CDR3 sequences, 52% of them seen once. The material sequenced was blood. Receptors originate from a man aged 55 to 70 in good health. CDR3s include the opening cysteine and the closing phenylalanine or tryptophan. A D gene is named only where the DNA matches it firmly.

v_gene	j_gene	d_gene	CDR3aa
TRBV6-2/TRBV6-3	TRBJ2-5	-	CASRNGDHFQETQYF
TRBV28	TRBJ1-6	TRBD1	CATSTGGRNSPLHF
TRBV7-2	TRBJ2-7	-	CASSPYPGTVSYEQYF
TRBV9	TRBJ2-1	TRBD2	CASSVVSGRAYGNEQFF
TRBV2	TRBJ2-1	-	CASSTEYNEQFF
TRBV28	TRBJ1-2	-	CASSLPSLLGSYGYTF
TRBV29-1	TRBJ2-5	-	CSVDTAPKGETQYF
TRBV27	TRBJ2-5	-	CASSESSWETQYF
TRBV15	TRBJ2-5	-	CATSRDRGQQETQYF
TRBV20-1	TRBJ2-7	-	CSASWGEQYF
TRBV20-1	TRBJ2-3	-	CSAPPGRAAADTQYF
TRBV14	TRBJ1-2	-	CASSQDPPTDYGYTF
TRBV20-1	TRBJ2-3	TRBD2	CSARVGVLAGEDTQYF
TRBV20-1	TRBJ2-1	TRBD1	CSATDRLRNEQFF